Presented here are 8 T cell receptor beta chains from one specimen sequenced in a study of metastatic and nonmetastatic thyroid tumors. Among the patients, none had received any treatment before thyroid surgery. TCRdb re-analyzed the PCR reads using MiXCR. The sample lists 11,000 to 15,000 clones, roughly 12% occurring once. Sequenced sample: blood. The receptor set was obtained from a female donor with papillary thyroid cancer or a benign thyroid nodule (not recorded which). Some clones in this sample may be carry-over from other donors' samples.

The table lists this clone with many counts. The rearrangement joins TRBV18 to TRBJ1-2, with D uncertain. The germline V gene encodes CDR1 KGHSH and CDR2 LQKENI. The CDR3 runs to 13 residues. V gave up 6 bases and J gave up 3 bases, with 11 bases separating them. The CDR3 bases are TGTGCCAGCTCCCCTACCCTAGACTATGGCTACACCTTC. Translation gives CASSPTLDYGYTF.

There are many counts of this clone. The J gene is TRBJ1-5, the V gene TRBV19; 8 bases are shared with TRBD1. From germline, CDR1 is LNHDA and CDR2 SQIVND (reference sequence). This CDR3 contains 13 residues. The ends lost 9 bases at V and 5 bases at J; junction bases unmatched: 6. DNA for the CDR3: TGTGCCAGCCGGGACAGGATAGATCAGCCCCAGCATTTT. It translates to CASRDRIDQPQHF. Full variable domain (outside the CDR3, taken from reference TRBV19 and TRBJ1-5): DGGITQSPKYLFRKEGQNVTLSCEQNLNHDAMYWYRQDPGQGLRLIYYSQIVNDFQKGDIAEGYSVSREKKESFPLTVTSAQKNPTAFYLCASRDRIDQPQHFGDGTRLSIL.

This clone was observed many times. The chain links TRBV5-4 to TRBJ2-5; 10 bases match TRBD2. The CDR3 contains 15 residues. CDR1 SGHNT and CDR2 YYREEE come from the germline V gene (reference sequence). Unmatched junction bases numbered 2, after V lost 1 base and J lost 2 bases. The CDR3 region has the DNA TGTGCCAGCAGCTTGAAACTAGCGGGGCAAGAGACCCAGTACTTC. It encodes CASSLKLAGQETQYF.

By share, this clone counts as medium-sized. The rearrangement links TRBV6-1 to TRBJ1-1; D gene ambiguous. CDR1 MNHNS and CDR2 SASEGT come from the germline V gene. This CDR3 region has 11 residues. The germline V and J ends were trimmed by 8 bases and 6 bases, with 10 bases remaining between them. CDR3 coding DNA: TGTGCCAGCCGGCGTGGGGCTGAAGCTTTCTTT. Residues: CASRRGAEAFF.

This clone occurred many times. The rearrangement links TRBV30 to TRBJ2-5, with 13 bases aligning to TRBD2. The CDR3 extends over 14 amino acids. Germline values: CDR1 GTSNPN, CDR2 SVGIG (reference sequence). Germline trimming cut 5 bases from V and 4 bases from J; bases unmatched to any gene: 4. The CDR3 nucleotides are TGTGCCTGGGGGGGACTAGCGGGACTAGAGACCCAGTACTTC. Amino acid sequence: CAWGGLAGLETQYF.

This clone was observed many times. The rearrangement joins TRBV11-1 to TRBJ1-6, with a weak D call TRBD1 (5 bases). Germline V lookup: CDR1 SGHAT, CDR2 FQDESV (reference sequence). This CDR3 spans 13 amino acids. V was trimmed by 2 bases and J by 10 bases, leaving 9 bases between them. The CDR3 nucleotides read TGTGCCAGCAGCTTAATGAGGGACTCACCCCTCCACTTT. This gives the protein CASSLMRDSPLHF. The whole variable domain, filled in from reference TRBV11-1 and TRBJ1-6, reads EAEVAQSPRYKITEKSQAVAFWCDPISGHATLYWYRQILGQGPELLVQFQDESVVDDSQLPKDRFSAERLKGVDSTLKIQPAELGDSAMYLCASSLMRDSPLHFGNGTRLTVT.

In its sample, this clone was seen many times. This chain links TRBV7-9 with TRBJ1-1, with 9 bases matching TRBD1. CDR3 length equals 13 residues. V lost 5 bases to trimming and J lost 6 bases; unmatched junction nucleotides: 4. Germline values: CDR1 SEHNR, CDR2 FQNEAQ (reference sequence). The CDR3 DNA is TGTGCCAGCAGCCAGACAGGGGGGGCTGAAGCTTTCTTT. It codes for CASSQTGGAEAFF. Filled out from reference TRBV7-9 and TRBJ1-1, the complete variable domain reads DTGVSQNPRHKITKRGQNVTFRCDPISEHNRLYWYRQTLGQGPEFLTYFQNEAQLEKSRLLSDRFSAERPKGSFSTLEIQRTEQGDSAMYLCASSQTGGAEAFFGQGTRLTVV.

As for this clone: This may stem from a read error, because a much larger clone lies one nucleotide away. Other DNA sequences within the sample encode an identical CDR3. V and J are TRBV13 and TRBJ2-1; D call uncertain. This CDR3 has 13 residues. V was shortened by 6 bases and J by 9 bases, with 15 bases between the two germline ends. The germline CDR1 and CDR2 sequences are PRHDT and FYEKMQ (reference sequence). The DNA for the CDR3 is TGTGCCAGCAGGGTGTCCGGTAGTATTGAGCAGTTCTTC. Amino acid sequence: CASRVSGSIEQFF.